This entry describes one T cell receptor beta chain. The sample is drawn from a study of blood T cells in healthy people across ages. The CDR3 runs to 15 residues. The germline V gene has CDR1 MNHEY and CDR2 SVGAGI. V lost 5 bases to trimming and J lost 2 bases, with 10 bases between them. Using a J-beta primer mix together with a sample-barcoded 5' primer, a second PCR was run for about 6 to 11 cycles. TCRdb itself ran the 5' RACE reads through MiXCR, one entry per CDR3 protein. Of roughly 730,000 distinct CDR3 sequences in the sample, roughly three fifths are singletons; the top ten hold about a quarter.

The chain uses TRBV6-5 and TRBJ2-6; perhaps D is TRBD1 or TRBD2 (5 bases each). The sequence derives from a man aged 35 to 55 in good health. The sequenced sample consisted of blood. The CDR3 region has the DNA TGTGCCAGCAGTAACCAGGGACCTGGGGCCAACGTCCTGACTTTC. Its translation is CASSNQGPGANVLTF.